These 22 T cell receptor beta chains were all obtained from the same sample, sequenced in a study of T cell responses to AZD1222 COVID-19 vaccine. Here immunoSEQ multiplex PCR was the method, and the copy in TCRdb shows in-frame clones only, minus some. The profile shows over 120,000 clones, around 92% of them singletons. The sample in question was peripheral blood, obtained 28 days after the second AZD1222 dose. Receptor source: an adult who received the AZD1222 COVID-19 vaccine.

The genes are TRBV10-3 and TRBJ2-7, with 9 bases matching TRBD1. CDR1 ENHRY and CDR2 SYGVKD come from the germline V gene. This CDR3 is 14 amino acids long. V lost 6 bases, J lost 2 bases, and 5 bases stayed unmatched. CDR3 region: CAIRDGQGPYEQYF. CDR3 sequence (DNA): TGTGCCATCAGGGATGGACAGGGGCCCTACGAGCAGTACTTC.

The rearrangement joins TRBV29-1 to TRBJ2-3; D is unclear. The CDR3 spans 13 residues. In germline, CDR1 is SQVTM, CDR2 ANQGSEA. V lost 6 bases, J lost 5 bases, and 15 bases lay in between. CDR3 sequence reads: CSVSTGTLDTQYF. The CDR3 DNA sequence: TGCAGCGTGAGTACGGGCACCCTAGATACGCAGTATTTT.

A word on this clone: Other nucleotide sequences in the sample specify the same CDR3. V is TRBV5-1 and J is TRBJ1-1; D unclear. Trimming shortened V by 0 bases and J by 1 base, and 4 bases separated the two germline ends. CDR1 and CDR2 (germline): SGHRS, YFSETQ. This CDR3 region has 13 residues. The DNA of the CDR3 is TGCGCCAGCAGCTTGGCCGGGAACACTGAAGCTTTCTTT. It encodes CASSLAGNTEAFF.

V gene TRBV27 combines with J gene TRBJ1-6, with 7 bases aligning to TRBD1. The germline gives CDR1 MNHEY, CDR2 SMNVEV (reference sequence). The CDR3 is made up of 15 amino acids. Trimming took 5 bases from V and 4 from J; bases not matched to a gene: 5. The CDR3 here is CASSPGGEYNSPLHF. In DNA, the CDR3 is TGTGCCAGCAGTCCAGGGGGGGAGTATAATTCACCCCTCCACTTT.

The CDR3 region is CASSSPQGTDTQYF. The DNA of the CDR3 is TGCGCCAGCAGCTCCCCACAGGGCACAGATACGCAGTATTTT. The V and J genes are TRBV5-1 and TRBJ2-3; D is possibly TRBD1 (5 bases). V was cut by 3 bases and J by 1 base, with 9 bases left in between. The CDR3 is 14 residues long. Germline V gene lookup returns CDR1 SGHRS and CDR2 YFSETQ.

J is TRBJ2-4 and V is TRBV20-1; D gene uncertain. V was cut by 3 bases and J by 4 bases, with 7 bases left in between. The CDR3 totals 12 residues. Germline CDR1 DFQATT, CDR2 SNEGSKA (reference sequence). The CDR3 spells CSASNWKNIQYF. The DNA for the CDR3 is TGCAGTGCTAGTAACTGGAAAAACATTCAGTACTTC.

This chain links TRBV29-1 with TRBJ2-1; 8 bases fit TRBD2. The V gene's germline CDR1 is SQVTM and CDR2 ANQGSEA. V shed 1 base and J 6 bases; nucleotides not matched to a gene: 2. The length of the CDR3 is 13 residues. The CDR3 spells CSVEAGGSNEQFF. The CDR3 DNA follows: TGCAGCGTTGAAGCGGGAGGGAGCAATGAGCAGTTCTTC.

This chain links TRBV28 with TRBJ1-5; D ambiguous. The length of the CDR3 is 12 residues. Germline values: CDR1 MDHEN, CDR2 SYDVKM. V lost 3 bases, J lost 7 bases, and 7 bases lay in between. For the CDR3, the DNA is TGTGCCAGCAGTTTGTATAGCCAGCCCCAGCATTTT. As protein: CASSLYSQPQHF.

The CDR3 reads CASSAPSRKVLASLGNTGELFF. CDR3 bases: TGTGCCAGCAGCGCCCCTAGTAGGAAGGTACTAGCGAGCTTGGGGAACACCGGGGAGCTGTTTTTT. The chain carries TRBV9 and TRBJ2-2; 7 bases line up with TRBD2. The junction had 24 bases not matched to a gene; V was cut back by 3 bases and J by 1 base. Germline V lookup: CDR1 SGDLS, CDR2 YYNGEE. CDR3 length: 22 residues.

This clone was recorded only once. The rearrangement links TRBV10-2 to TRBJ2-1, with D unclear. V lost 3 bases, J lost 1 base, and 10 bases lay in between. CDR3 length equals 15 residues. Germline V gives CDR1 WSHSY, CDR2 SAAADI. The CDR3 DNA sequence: TGCGCCAGCAGTGACCCCCGTGGGTCCTACAATGAGCAGTTCTTC. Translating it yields CASSDPRGSYNEQFF.

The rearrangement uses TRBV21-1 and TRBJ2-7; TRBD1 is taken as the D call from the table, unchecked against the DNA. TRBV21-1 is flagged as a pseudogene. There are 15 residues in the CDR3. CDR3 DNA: TGTGCCAGCAGCGGGCCCCCGGGACAGAGCTACGAGCAGTACTTC. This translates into CASSGPPGQSYEQYF.

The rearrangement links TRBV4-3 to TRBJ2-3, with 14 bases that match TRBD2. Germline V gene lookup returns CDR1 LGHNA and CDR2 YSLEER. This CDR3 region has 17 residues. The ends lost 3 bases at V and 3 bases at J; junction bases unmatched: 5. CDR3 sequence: CASSQAGTSGRTDTQYF. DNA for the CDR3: TGCGCCAGCAGCCAGGCCGGGACTAGCGGGAGAACAGATACGCAGTATTTT.

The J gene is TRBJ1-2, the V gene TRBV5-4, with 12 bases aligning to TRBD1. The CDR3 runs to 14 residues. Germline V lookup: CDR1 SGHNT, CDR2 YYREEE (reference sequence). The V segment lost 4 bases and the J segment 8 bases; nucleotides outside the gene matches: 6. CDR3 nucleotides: TGTGCCAGCAGCGCCTCCGGGACAGGGGGCGGCTACACCTTC. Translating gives CASSASGTGGGYTF. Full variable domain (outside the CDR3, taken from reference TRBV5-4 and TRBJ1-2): ETGVTQSPTHLIKTRGQQVTLRCSSQSGHNTVSWYQQALGQGPQFIFQYYREEENGRGNFPPRFSGLQFPNYSSELNVNALELDDSALYLCASSASGTGGGYTFGSGTRLTVV.

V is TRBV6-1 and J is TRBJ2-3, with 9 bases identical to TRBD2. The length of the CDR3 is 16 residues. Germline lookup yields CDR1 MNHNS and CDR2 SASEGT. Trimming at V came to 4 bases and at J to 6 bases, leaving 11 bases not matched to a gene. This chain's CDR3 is CASSVGIAGVGDTQYF. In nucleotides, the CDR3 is TGTGCCAGCAGTGTGGGGATAGCGGGGGTCGGGGATACGCAGTATTTT.

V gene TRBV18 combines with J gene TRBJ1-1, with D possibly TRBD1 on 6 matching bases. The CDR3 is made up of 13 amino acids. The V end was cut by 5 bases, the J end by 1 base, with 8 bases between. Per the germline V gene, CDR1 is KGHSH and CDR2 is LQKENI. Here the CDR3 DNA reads TGTGCCAGCTCATTGACAGGGAACACTGAAGCTTTCTTT. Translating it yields CASSLTGNTEAFF.

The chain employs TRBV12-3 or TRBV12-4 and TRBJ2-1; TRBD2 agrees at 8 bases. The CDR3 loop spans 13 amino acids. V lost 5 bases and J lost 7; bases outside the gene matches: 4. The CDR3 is CASSGLAPNEQFF. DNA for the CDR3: TGTGCCAGCAGTGGACTAGCCCCTAATGAGCAGTTCTTC.

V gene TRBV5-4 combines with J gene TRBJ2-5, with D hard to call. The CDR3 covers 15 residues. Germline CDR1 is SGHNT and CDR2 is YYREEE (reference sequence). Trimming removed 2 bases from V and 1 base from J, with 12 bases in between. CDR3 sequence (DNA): TGTGCCAGCAGCTTCGGGTCAGCAAGCCAAGAGACCCAGTACTTC. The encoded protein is CASSFGSASQETQYF.

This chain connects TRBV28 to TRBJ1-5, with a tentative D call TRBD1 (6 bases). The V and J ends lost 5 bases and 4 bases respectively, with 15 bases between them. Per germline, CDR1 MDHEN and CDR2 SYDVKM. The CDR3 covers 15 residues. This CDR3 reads CASSPGQIPNQPQHF. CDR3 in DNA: TGTGCCAGCAGTCCGGGACAAATTCCAAATCAGCCCCAGCATTTT.

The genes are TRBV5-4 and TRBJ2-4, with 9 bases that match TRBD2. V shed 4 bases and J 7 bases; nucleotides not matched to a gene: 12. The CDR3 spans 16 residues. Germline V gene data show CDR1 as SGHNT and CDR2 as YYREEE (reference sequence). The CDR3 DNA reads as TGTGCCAGCAGCCTAACCGGGACTAGCCGCCAGAACATTCAGTACTTC. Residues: CASSLTGTSRQNIQYF.

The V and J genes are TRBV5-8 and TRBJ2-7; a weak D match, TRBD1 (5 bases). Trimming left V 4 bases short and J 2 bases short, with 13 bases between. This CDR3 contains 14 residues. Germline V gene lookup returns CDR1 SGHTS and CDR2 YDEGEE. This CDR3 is CASSPLDIAYEQYF. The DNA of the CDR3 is TGTGCCAGCAGCCCTCTGGACATTGCCTACGAGCAGTACTTC. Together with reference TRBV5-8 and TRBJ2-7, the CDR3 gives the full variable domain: EAGVTQSPTHLIKTRGQQATLRCSPISGHTSVYWYQQALGLGLQFLLWYDEGEERNRGNFPPRFSGRQFPNYSSELNVNALELEDSALYLCASSPLDIAYEQYFGPGTRLTVT.

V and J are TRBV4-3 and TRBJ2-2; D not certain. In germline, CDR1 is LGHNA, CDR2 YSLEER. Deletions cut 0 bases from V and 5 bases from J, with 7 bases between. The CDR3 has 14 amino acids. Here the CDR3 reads CASSQERRTGELFF. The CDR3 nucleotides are TGCGCCAGCAGCCAAGAACGGAGAACCGGGGAGCTGTTTTTT.

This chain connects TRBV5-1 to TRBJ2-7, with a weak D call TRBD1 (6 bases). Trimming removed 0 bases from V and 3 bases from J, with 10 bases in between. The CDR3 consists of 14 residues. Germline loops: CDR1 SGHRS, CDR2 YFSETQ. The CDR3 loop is CASSLGQEVYEQYF. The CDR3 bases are TGCGCCAGCAGCTTGGGACAGGAGGTCTACGAGCAGTACTTC.